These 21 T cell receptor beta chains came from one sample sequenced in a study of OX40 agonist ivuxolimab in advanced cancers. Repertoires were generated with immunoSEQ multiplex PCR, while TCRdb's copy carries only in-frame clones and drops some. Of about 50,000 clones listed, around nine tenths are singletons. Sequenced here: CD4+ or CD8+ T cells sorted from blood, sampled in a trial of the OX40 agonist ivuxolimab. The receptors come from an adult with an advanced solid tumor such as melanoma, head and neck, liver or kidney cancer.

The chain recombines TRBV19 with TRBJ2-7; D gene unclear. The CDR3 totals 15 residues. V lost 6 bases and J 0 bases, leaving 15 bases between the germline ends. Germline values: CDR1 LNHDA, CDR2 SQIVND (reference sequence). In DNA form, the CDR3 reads TGTGCCAGTAGCCTCCGATGGTATATCTCCTACGAGCAGTACTTC. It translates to CASSLRWYISYEQYF.

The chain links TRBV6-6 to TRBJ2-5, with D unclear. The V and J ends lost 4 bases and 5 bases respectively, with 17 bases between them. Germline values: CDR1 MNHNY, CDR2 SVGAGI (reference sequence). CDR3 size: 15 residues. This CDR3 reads CASSFPDQVPETQYF. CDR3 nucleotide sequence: TGTGCCAGCAGTTTCCCCGACCAGGTCCCCGAGACCCAGTACTTC.

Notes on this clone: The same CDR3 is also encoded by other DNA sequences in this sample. The CDR3 nucleotides are TGTGCCAGCAGCCCGCTAGAGACCCAGTACTTC. This gives the protein CASSPLETQYF. J is TRBJ2-5 and V is TRBV7-6; D gene unclear. The length of the CDR3 is 11 residues. The V and J ends lost 5 bases and 4 bases respectively, with 5 bases between them. CDR1 is SGHVS, CDR2 FNYEAQ, per germline.

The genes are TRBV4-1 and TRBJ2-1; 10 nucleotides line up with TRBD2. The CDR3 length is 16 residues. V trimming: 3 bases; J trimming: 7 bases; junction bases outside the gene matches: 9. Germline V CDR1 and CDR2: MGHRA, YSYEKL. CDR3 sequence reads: CASSHRAGGLLNEQFF. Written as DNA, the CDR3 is TGCGCCAGCAGCCACAGAGCGGGGGGGCTATTGAATGAGCAGTTCTTC.

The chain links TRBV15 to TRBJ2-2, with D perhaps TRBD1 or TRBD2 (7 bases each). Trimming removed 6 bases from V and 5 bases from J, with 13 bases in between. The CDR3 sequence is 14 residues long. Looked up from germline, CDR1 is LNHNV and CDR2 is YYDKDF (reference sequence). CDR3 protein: CATRAGGGTGELFF. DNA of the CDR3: TGTGCCACCAGGGCAGGGGGGGGAACCGGGGAGCTGTTTTTT.

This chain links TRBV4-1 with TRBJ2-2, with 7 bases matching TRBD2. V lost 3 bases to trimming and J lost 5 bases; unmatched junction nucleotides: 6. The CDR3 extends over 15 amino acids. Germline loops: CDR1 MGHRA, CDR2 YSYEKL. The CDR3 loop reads CASSHNTGGTGELFF. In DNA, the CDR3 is TGCGCCAGCAGCCACAACACCGGGGGGACCGGGGAGCTGTTTTTT.

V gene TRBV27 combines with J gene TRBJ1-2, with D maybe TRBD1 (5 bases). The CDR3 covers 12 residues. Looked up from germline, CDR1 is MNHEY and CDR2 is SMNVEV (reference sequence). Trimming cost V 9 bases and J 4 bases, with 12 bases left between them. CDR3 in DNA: TGTGCCAGTCTGGGGGAGGGCTATGGCTACACCTTC. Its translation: CASLGEGYGYTF.

The CDR3, as DNA: TGTGCCAGCAGTGAAGCGGTGGTCCTGGGCTGGGAGCAGTACTTC. Translating gives CASSEAVVLGWEQYF. The chain uses TRBV2 and TRBJ2-7, with unresolved D. Trimming cost V 0 bases and J 7 bases, with 16 bases left between them. The germline V gene has CDR1 SNHLY and CDR2 FYNNEI. The CDR3 runs 15 residues.

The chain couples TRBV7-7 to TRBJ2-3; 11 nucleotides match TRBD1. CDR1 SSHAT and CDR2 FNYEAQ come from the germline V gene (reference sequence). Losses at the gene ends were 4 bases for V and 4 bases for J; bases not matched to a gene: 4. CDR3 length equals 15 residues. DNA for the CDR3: TGTGCCAGCAGCTCAGGGACAGGGGGGGCAGATACGCAGTATTTT. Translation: CASSSGTGGADTQYF.

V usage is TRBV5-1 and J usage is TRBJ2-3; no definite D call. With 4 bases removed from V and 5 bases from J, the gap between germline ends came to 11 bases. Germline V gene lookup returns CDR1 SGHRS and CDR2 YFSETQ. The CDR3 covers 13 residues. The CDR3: CASSLWFGDTQYF. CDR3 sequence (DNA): TGCGCCAGCAGCCTCTGGTTCGGAGATACGCAGTATTTT. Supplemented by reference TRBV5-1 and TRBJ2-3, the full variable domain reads KAGVTQTPRYLIKTRGQQVTLSCSPISGHRSVSWYQQTPGQGLQFLFEYFSETQRNKGNFPGRFSGRQFSNSRSEMNVSTLELGDSALYLCASSLWFGDTQYFGPGTRLTVL.

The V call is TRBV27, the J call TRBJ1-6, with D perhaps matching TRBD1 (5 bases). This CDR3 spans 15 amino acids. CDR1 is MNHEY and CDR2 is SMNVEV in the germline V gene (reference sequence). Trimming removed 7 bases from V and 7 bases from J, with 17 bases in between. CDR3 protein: CASTLEGFGNSPLHF. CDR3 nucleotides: TGTGCCAGCACCCTAGAGGGGTTTGGGAATTCACCCCTCCACTTT.

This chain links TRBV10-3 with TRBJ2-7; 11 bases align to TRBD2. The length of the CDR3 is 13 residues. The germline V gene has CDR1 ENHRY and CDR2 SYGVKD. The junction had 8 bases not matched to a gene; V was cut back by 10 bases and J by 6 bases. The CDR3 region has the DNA TGTGCCACTCAGACTAGCGGGAAACCCGAGCAGTACTTC. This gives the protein CATQTSGKPEQYF.

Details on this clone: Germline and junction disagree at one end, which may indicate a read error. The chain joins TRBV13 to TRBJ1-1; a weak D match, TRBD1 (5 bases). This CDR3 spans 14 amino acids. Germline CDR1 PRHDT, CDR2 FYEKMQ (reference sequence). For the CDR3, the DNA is TGTGTCAGCAGCCCCGACAGCCCGAACACTGAAGCTTTCTTT. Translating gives CVSSPDSPNTEAFF. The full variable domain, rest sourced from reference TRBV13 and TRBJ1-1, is AAGVIQSPRHLIKEKRETATLKCYPIPRHDTVYWYQQGPGQDPQFLISFYEKMQSDKGSIPDRFSAQQFSDYHSELNMSSLELGDSALYFCVSSPDSPNTEAFFGQGTRLTVV.

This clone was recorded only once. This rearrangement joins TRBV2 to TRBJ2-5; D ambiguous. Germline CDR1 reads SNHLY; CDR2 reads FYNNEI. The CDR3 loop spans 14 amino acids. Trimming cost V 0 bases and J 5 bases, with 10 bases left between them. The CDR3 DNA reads TGTGCCAGCAGTGAAGCAGTCGGTGGGGAGACCCAGTACTTC. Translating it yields CASSEAVGGETQYF.

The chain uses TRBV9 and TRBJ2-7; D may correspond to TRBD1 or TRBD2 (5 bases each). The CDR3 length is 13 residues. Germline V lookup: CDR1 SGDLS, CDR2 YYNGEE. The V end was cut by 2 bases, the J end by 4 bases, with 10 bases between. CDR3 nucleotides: TGTGCCAGCAGCGTGGGGGAGCGGTACGAGCAGTACTTC. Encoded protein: CASSVGERYEQYF.

The CDR3 region is CASTTIEGANGYTF. The CDR3 DNA reads TGTGCCAGCACCACCATAGAGGGTGCGAATGGCTACACCTTC. The V and J genes are TRBV6-6 and TRBJ1-2; D is uncertain. Germline V gene sequence: CDR1 MNHNY, CDR2 SVGAGI (reference sequence). There are 14 residues in the CDR3. Deletions cut 7 bases from V and 6 bases from J, with 18 bases between.

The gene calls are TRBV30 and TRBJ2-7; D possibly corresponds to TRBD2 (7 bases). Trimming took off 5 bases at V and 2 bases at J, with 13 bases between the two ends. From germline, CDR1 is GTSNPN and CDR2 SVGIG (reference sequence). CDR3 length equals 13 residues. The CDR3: CAWSRGAAYEQYF. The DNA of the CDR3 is TGTGCCTGGTCTCGGGGGGCCGCCTACGAGCAGTACTTC.

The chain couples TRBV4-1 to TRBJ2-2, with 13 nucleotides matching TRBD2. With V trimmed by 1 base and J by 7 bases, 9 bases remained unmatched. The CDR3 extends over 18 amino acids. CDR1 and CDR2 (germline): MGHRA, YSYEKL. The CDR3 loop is CASSQASGLAGVGGELFF. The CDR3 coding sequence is TGCGCCAGCAGCCAAGCCTCCGGACTAGCGGGGGTAGGCGGGGAGCTGTTTTTT.

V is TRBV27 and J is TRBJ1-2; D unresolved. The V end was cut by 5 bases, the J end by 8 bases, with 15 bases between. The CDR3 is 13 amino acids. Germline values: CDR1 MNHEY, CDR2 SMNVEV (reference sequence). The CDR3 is CASSPLGGSGYTF. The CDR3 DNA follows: TGTGCCAGCAGTCCCCTAGGAGGGTCCGGCTACACCTTC.

This CDR3 is CASSVGDSAGNTIYF. The CDR3, as DNA: TGTGCCAGCAGCGTAGGGGACAGTGCTGGAAACACCATATATTTT. This chain links TRBV9 with TRBJ1-3; 7 bases fit TRBD1. CDR1 and CDR2 (germline): SGDLS, YYNGEE. The CDR3 contains 15 residues. V lost 0 bases, J lost 2 bases, and 2 bases stayed unmatched.

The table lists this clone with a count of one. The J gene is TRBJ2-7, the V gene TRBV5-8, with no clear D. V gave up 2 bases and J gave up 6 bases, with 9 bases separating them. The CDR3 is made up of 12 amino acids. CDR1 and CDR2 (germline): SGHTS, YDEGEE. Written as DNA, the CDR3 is TGTGCCAGCAGCTTAGGAGCTCTCGAGCAGTACGTC. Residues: CASSLGALEQYV.